This T cell receptor beta chain was identified during a study of blood T cell repertoires in COVID-19. Generated by immunoSEQ multiplex PCR, the TCRdb table keeps only in-frame clones and is missing some. Of roughly 130,000 clones listed, about 80% are singletons. Trimming left V 0 bases short and J 0 bases short, with 9 bases between. Germline CDR1 SGHVS, CDR2 FQNEAQ. The CDR3 extends over 16 amino acids. The sample was peripheral blood. This sequence originates from a woman aged 50 to 60 with acute or convalescent COVID-19. The rearrangement joins TRBV7-8 to TRBJ1-3; TRBD1 is a possible D gene (5 bases). CDR3: CASSLAGLSSGNTIYF. Written as DNA, the CDR3 is TGTGCCAGCAGCTTAGCGGGGCTGAGCTCTGGAAACACCATATATTTT.